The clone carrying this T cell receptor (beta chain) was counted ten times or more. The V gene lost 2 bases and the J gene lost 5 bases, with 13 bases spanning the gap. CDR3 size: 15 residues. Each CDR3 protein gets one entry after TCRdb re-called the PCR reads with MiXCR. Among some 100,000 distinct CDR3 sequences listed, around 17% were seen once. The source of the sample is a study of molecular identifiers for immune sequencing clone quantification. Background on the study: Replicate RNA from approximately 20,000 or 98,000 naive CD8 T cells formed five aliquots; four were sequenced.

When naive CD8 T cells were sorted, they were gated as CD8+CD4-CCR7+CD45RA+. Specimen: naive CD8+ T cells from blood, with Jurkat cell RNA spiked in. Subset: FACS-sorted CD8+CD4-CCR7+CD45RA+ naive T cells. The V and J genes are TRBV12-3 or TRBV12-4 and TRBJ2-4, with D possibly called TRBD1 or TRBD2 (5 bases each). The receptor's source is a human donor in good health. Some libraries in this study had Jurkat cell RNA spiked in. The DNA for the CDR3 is TGTGCCAGCAGTTTAACGGGGCAGGTCCAAAACATTCAGTACTTC. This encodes CASSLTGQVQNIQYF.